The 27 T cell receptor beta chains below were found in one sample sequenced in a study of cytomegalovirus exposure and HLA in healthy donors. PCR used 60 Vbeta primers and 13 Jbeta primers. Measured with immunoSEQ multiplex PCR; TCRdb has only the in-frame clones, and not every one. The sample lists about 190,000 clones, roughly 80% occurring once. The sequenced material came from PBMCs. These receptors were obtained from a man between 45 and 60 years old in good health and CMV-seronegative.

The rearrangement uses TRBV29-1 and TRBJ2-7, with a weak D call TRBD1 (5 bases). CDR3 length: 11 residues. Germline-derived CDR1 and CDR2 are SQVTM and ANQGSEA. CDR3 loop: CSTGTPYEQYF. CDR3 DNA sequence: TGCAGTACAGGAACGCCCTACGAGCAGTACTTC.

V is TRBV7-2 and J is TRBJ2-3; D remains unclear. CDR3 length: 12 amino acids. The germline gives CDR1 SGHTA, CDR2 FQGNSA. Trimming pared 6 bases from V and 6 bases from J, leaving 10 bases between. The CDR3, as DNA: TGTGCCAGCAGTCAGGCTGGGGATACGCAGTATTTT. Translated: CASSQAGDTQYF.

V gene TRBV19 combines with J gene TRBJ2-5; TRBD1 matches at 7 bases. There are 15 residues in the CDR3. The germline CDR1 and CDR2 sequences are LNHDA and SQIVND (reference sequence). V shed 4 bases, J shed 5 bases, and the junction held 10 bases outside the gene matches. CDR3 nucleotides: TGTGCCAGTAGTACGGGACAGTCCGCCGGGGAGACCCAGTACTTC. It encodes CASSTGQSAGETQYF.

This clone appeared a single time. The rearrangement joins TRBV27 to TRBJ1-2; 8 bases are a match to TRBD1. Germline V gives CDR1 MNHEY, CDR2 SMNVEV (reference sequence). The CDR3 extends over 11 amino acids. The trim removed 8 bases at V and 4 bases at J, leaving 0 bases unmatched. The DNA for the CDR3 is TGTGCCAGCGGACAGGGCTATGGCTACACCTTC. Translation gives CASGQGYGYTF.

As for this clone: One end of the junction is discordant with germline, which a read error may explain. This chain connects TRBV7-9 to TRBJ1-6, with 9 bases fitting TRBD1. CDR1 SEHNR and CDR2 FQNEAQ come from the germline V gene (reference sequence). The CDR3 runs 17 residues. In DNA, the CDR3 is TGTTCCAGCAGCTTTCAGACAGGGGGGCAATTTGCTTCACCCCTCCACTTT. Translation gives CSSSFQTGGQFASPLHF.

The V and J genes are TRBV7-9 and TRBJ1-2, with D tentatively TRBD1 (5 bases). CDR3 size: 17 residues. Germline CDR1 SEHNR, CDR2 FQNEAQ (reference sequence). Trimming stripped 5 bases from V and 4 bases from J, with 23 bases between. Here the CDR3 reads CASSTHGAGGNIYGYTF. CDR3 DNA: TGTGCCAGCAGCACCCATGGCGCGGGGGGGAACATCTATGGCTACACCTTC.

The rearrangement joins TRBV7-9 to TRBJ2-7, with a tentative D call TRBD1 (5 bases). V lost 11 bases, J lost 5 bases, and 16 bases lay in between. Per the germline V gene, CDR1 is SEHNR and CDR2 is FQNEAQ (reference sequence). This CDR3 comprises 12 residues. CDR3 sequence (DNA): TGTGCCTTGGGGCCAGGCCGGCACGAGCAGTACTTC. Translating gives CALGPGRHEQYF.

The chain uses TRBV19 and TRBJ1-5; weak D call: TRBD1 (5 bases). Per the germline V gene, CDR1 is LNHDA and CDR2 is SQIVND (reference sequence). This CDR3 has 18 residues. Trimming removed 4 bases from V and 6 bases from J, with 25 bases in between. CDR3 sequence (DNA): TGTGCCAGTAGTAGGACTACGGGACTCGGAGGCCCGGGTCAGCCCCAGCATTTT. The encoded protein is CASSRTTGLGGPGQPQHF.

A word on this clone: An end of the junction does not agree with germline; a read error may underlie this. This rearrangement joins TRBV7-9 to TRBJ1-1; perhaps TRBD1 as D (5 bases). The V gene's germline CDR1 is SEHNR and CDR2 FQNEAQ (reference sequence). The CDR3 covers 14 residues. This chain's CDR3 is CSSSPFRGDTEAFF. The DNA for the CDR3 is TGTTCCAGCAGCCCCTTCCGGGGGGACACTGAAGCTTTCTTT.

The CDR3 loop reads CASSLQTGGGTDTQYF. The CDR3 DNA sequence: TGTGCCAGCAGCCTTCAGACAGGGGGGGGCACAGATACGCAGTATTTT. This chain connects TRBV7-3 to TRBJ2-3, with 9 positions matching TRBD1. Germline CDR1 and CDR2: SGHTA and FQGTGA. With 5 bases clipped from V and 1 base from J, the junction kept 7 bases outside the gene matches. The CDR3 length is 16 residues. Combining the CDR3 with reference TRBV7-3 and TRBJ2-3 gives the whole variable domain GAGVSQTPSNKVTEKGKYVELRCDPISGHTALYWYRQSLGQGPEFLIYFQGTGAADDSGLPNDRFFAVRPEGSVSTLKIQRTERGDSAVYLCASSLQTGGGTDTQYFGPGTRLTVL.

This CDR3 is CASSSDRDMNTEAFF. CDR3 nucleotides: TGCGCCAGCAGCTCCGACAGGGACATGAACACTGAAGCTTTCTTT. The rearrangement uses TRBV5-1 and TRBJ1-1; TRBD1 matches 7 bases. V trimming: 3 bases; J trimming: 0 bases; junction bases outside the gene matches: 5. The V gene's germline CDR1 is SGHRS and CDR2 YFSETQ. The CDR3 totals 15 residues.

The chain employs TRBV5-6 and TRBJ1-6; the match to TRBD1 covers 7 bases. Germline CDR1 and CDR2: SGHDT and YYEEEE. V lost 1 base, J lost 8 bases, and 6 bases stayed unmatched. The CDR3 runs to 15 residues. CDR3 bases: TGTGCCAGCAGCTTGTTGGGCAGGGGGTATTCACCCCTCCACTTT. Its protein is CASSLLGRGYSPLHF.

This clone has only a few counts. The chain uses TRBV11-2 and TRBJ1-4, with TRBD1 matching 7 bases. The CDR3 consists of 15 residues. CDR1 SGHAT and CDR2 FQNNGV come from the germline V gene. The J segment lost 4 bases and the V segment lost 5 bases, leaving 7 bases of the junction unmatched. The DNA for the CDR3 is TGTGCCAGCAGCCAGAGGACAGGCCTTAATGAAAAACTGTTTTTT. Translation gives CASSQRTGLNEKLFF.

The chain carries TRBV5-1 and TRBJ2-5; D may be TRBD1 (5 bases). The V gene lost 2 bases and the J gene lost 7 bases, with 12 bases spanning the gap. Per the germline V gene, CDR1 is SGHRS and CDR2 is YFSETQ. This CDR3 is built from 13 residues. CDR3 residues: CASSFTGSGTQYF. CDR3 nucleotides: TGCGCCAGCAGCTTCACAGGCTCTGGGACCCAGTACTTC.

The rearrangement links TRBV7-9 to TRBJ1-2; no clear D. Germline loops: CDR1 SEHNR, CDR2 FQNEAQ (reference sequence). CDR3 length: 12 residues. The V and J ends lost 3 bases and 4 bases respectively, with 6 bases between them. CDR3 sequence reads: CASSFTSYGYTF. As DNA, the CDR3 is TGTGCCAGCAGCTTCACATCCTATGGCTACACCTTC.

The chain's CDR3 is CASSDVVRKASGVYEQYF. CDR3 DNA sequence: TGCGCCAGCAGTGATGTGGTTAGGAAGGCTAGCGGGGTCTACGAGCAGTACTTC. The chain has TRBV10-2 and TRBJ2-7, with 9 bases fitting TRBD2. The CDR3 covers 18 residues. CDR1 is WSHSY, CDR2 SAAADI, per germline. V shed 3 bases, J shed 3 bases, and the junction held 15 bases outside the gene matches.

CDR3 in DNA: TGCGCCAGCCAGACAGGGGTGGCCCACGAGCAGTACTTC. Translating it yields CASQTGVAHEQYF. V is TRBV5-1 and J is TRBJ2-7, with 8 bases that match TRBD1. In germline, CDR1 is SGHRS, CDR2 YFSETQ. V dropped 7 bases and J dropped 5; count of bases not matched to a gene: 8. This CDR3 is 13 amino acids long.

This CDR3 reads CASSYSGVTNYGYTF. The CDR3, as DNA: TGTGCCAGCAGTTACTCCGGGGTAACTAACTATGGCTACACCTTC. The V and J genes are TRBV6-5 and TRBJ1-2, with unresolved D. V lost 0 bases and J 0 bases, leaving 8 bases between the germline ends. Looked up from germline, CDR1 is MNHEY and CDR2 is SVGAGI. This CDR3 is 15 amino acids long.

The genes are TRBV2 and TRBJ1-1; D is uncertain. CDR3 size: 14 residues. V was pared by 7 bases and J by 1 base, with 13 bases between. Looked up from germline, CDR1 is SNHLY and CDR2 is FYNNEI. CDR3 sequence reads: CASTTTAANTEAFF. The DNA for the CDR3 is TGTGCCAGCACAACTACAGCGGCGAACACTGAAGCTTTCTTT.

The rearrangement joins TRBV5-5 to TRBJ2-2; 8 bases are shared with TRBD1. The V gene's germline CDR1 is SGHKS and CDR2 YYEKEE (reference sequence). Trimming removed 0 bases from V and 7 bases from J; junction bases left unmatched: 11. This CDR3 region has 17 residues. The CDR3 is CASSLASTGAASGELFF. The CDR3 DNA reads as TGTGCCAGCAGCTTGGCCTCGACAGGGGCGGCGAGCGGGGAGCTGTTTTTT.

This clone was detected a few times. This rearrangement joins TRBV15 to TRBJ1-6; 9 bases are a match to TRBD1. Trimming took 8 bases from V and 6 from J; bases not matched to a gene: 5. There are 14 residues in the CDR3. In germline, CDR1 is LNHNV, CDR2 YYDKDF (reference sequence). The CDR3 bases are TGTGCCACCGGGACAGGGCAGACTAATTCACCCCTCCACTTT. It is translated as CATGTGQTNSPLHF.

V is TRBV7-3 and J is TRBJ2-1; a possible D gene is TRBD2 (6 bases). CDR1 SGHTA and CDR2 FQGTGA come from the germline V gene. There are 13 residues in the CDR3. V was clipped by 5 bases and J by 8 bases, with 13 bases between them. The CDR3, as DNA: TGTGCCAGCAGCCCGGAGGGGTGGTATGAGCAGTTCTTC. Amino acids: CASSPEGWYEQFF.

This chain connects TRBV4-3 to TRBJ1-5; D might be TRBD1 (6 bases). The CDR3 spans 15 residues. Trimming shortened V by 1 base and J by 6 bases, and 13 bases separated the two germline ends. The germline V gene has CDR1 LGHNA and CDR2 YSLEER. This CDR3 reads CASSQAPGGAQPQHF. In nucleotides, the CDR3 is TGCGCCAGCAGCCAAGCACCCGGGGGGGCTCAGCCCCAGCATTTT.

The rearrangement uses TRBV9 and TRBJ2-1, with 9 bases fitting TRBD2. V was clipped by 4 bases and J by 3 bases; unmatched bases: 8. CDR1 is SGDLS and CDR2 is YYNGEE in the germline V gene. The CDR3 contains 16 residues. The CDR3 spells CASSPRLAGIYNEQFF. The CDR3 region has the DNA TGTGCCAGCAGCCCCAGGCTAGCGGGGATCTACAATGAGCAGTTCTTC.

This chain joins TRBV11-2 and TRBJ2-5, with TRBD2 matching over 7 bases. The CDR3 is 14 amino acids. CDR1 and CDR2 (germline): SGHAT, FQNNGV. After removal of 2 bases from V and 6 bases from J, the junction contained 6 bases not matched to a gene. CDR3 sequence reads: CASSLRRGLKTQYF. CDR3 DNA: TGTGCCAGCAGCTTACGGCGGGGGTTAAAGACCCAGTACTTC.

The rearrangement uses TRBV18 and TRBJ2-7, with 8 bases that match TRBD1. Germline CDR1 KGHSH, CDR2 LQKENI. The CDR3 is 13 amino acids. With 4 bases clipped from V and 7 bases from J, the junction kept 6 bases outside the gene matches. The DNA of the CDR3 is TGTGCCAGCTCACGACAGGGGTTACGGGAGCAGTACTTC. Amino acid sequence: CASSRQGLREQYF.

This clone was counted a few times. The rearrangement joins TRBV5-5 to TRBJ2-3; 7 bases map to TRBD1. This CDR3 is 16 amino acids long. Germline assignment: CDR1 SGHKS and CDR2 YYEKEE (reference sequence). V was pared by 0 bases and J by 4 bases, with 8 bases of the junction left unmatched. Written as DNA, the CDR3 is TGTGCCAGCAGCTTGGCACCGACAGGGCCGGCAGATACGCAGTATTTT. As protein: CASSLAPTGPADTQYF.